One sample yielded the 30 T cell receptor beta chains listed below, sequenced in a study of beta chain features in type 1 diabetes. General study results and limits: Among patients with Type 1 diabetes, TCRB CDR3s were moderately but significantly shorter in every one of the four CD4+ subsets.

TCRB transcripts that were expressed got sequenced, as all of the isolated RNA had been reverse transcribed. Some clones are missing from TCRdb's copy, which holds only in-frame ones; the method was immunoSEQ multiplex PCR. The data contain roughly 150,000 clones, about 9.3% of them singletons. These receptors lack a known antigen. Sequencing input: central memory CD4+ T cells from blood. The source is a man younger than 40 with type 1 diabetes.

The chain uses TRBV25-1 and TRBJ2-1, with TRBD2 matching 12 bases. Germline CDR1 and CDR2: MGHDK and SYGVNS. This CDR3 spans 15 amino acids. V was clipped by 6 bases and J by 3 bases; unmatched bases: 3. Here the CDR3 reads CASRLAGGIYNEQFF. The CDR3 DNA is TGTGCCAGCAGGCTAGCGGGGGGGATCTACAATGAGCAGTTCTTC.

CDR3 residues: CASSLLPPGQYGYTF. CDR3 nucleotides: TGTGCCAGCAGCTTACTACCGCCGGGACAGTATGGCTACACCTTC. J is TRBJ1-2 and V is TRBV5-8; 7 bases align to TRBD1. CDR1 is SGHTS, CDR2 YDEGEE, per germline. The CDR3 runs 15 residues. After removal of 2 bases from V and 5 bases from J, the junction contained 9 bases not matched to a gene.

This clone came up a few times. The gene calls are TRBV7-2 and TRBJ2-4, with 8 bases aligning to TRBD1. V gave up 11 bases and J gave up 5 bases; unmatched junction bases: 8. The CDR3 sequence is 13 residues long. Germline-derived CDR1 and CDR2 are SGHTA and FQGNSA. CDR3 residues: CASTGATENIQYF. The CDR3 bases are TGTGCCTCGACAGGGGCGACTGAAAACATTCAGTACTTC.

This chain links TRBV11-3 with TRBJ2-7; D is ambiguous. This CDR3 contains 12 residues. Trimming removed 5 bases at V and 6 bases at J, with 11 bases between. Germline loops: CDR1 SGHNT, CDR2 YENEEA. The CDR3 loop is CASSPFGGEQYF. In DNA, the CDR3 is TGTGCCAGCAGCCCCTTCGGTGGCGAGCAGTACTTC.

The genes are TRBV5-1 and TRBJ2-2; D unclear. Germline V gene lookup returns CDR1 SGHRS and CDR2 YFSETQ. CDR3 length: 15 residues. The V and J ends lost 3 bases and 0 bases respectively, with 9 bases between them. The CDR3 sequence: CASSSDTPNTGELFF. The CDR3 region has the DNA TGCGCCAGCAGCTCCGACACCCCGAACACCGGGGAGCTGTTTTTT.

This clone occurred a few times. Additional DNA sequences in this sample encode the identical CDR3. The chain uses TRBV28 and TRBJ1-5; no clear D gene. This CDR3 has 12 amino acids. Per the germline V gene, CDR1 is MDHEN and CDR2 is SYDVKM. V was clipped by 5 bases and J by 6 bases, with 8 bases between them. CDR3 in DNA: TGTGCCAGCAGTGCCGGGAGTCAGCCCCAGCATTTT. Protein product: CASSAGSQPQHF.

This clone came up a few times. The chain links TRBV11-3 to TRBJ2-1, with D perhaps TRBD2 (5 bases). Trimming removed 0 bases from V and 2 bases from J, with 5 bases in between. This CDR3 is 14 amino acids long. Germline V gene sequence: CDR1 SGHNT, CDR2 YENEEA. The CDR3 loop reads CASSLDGTYNEQFF. CDR3 bases: TGTGCCAGCAGCTTAGACGGGACCTACAATGAGCAGTTCTTC.

Worth noting for this clone: At one of its ends the junction is not consistent with the germline gene, which may arise from a read error. This rearrangement joins TRBV11-1 to TRBJ2-7, with 10 nucleotides matching TRBD2. There are 14 residues in the CDR3. In germline, CDR1 is SGHAT, CDR2 FQDESV (reference sequence). The DNA of the CDR3 is TGTGCCAGCAGCATAGCGGGAGGATTTGGGGAGCAGTACTTC. Amino acid sequence: CASSIAGGFGEQYF.

In its sample, this clone was seen a few times. The genes are TRBV28 and TRBJ2-7; 12 bases are a match to TRBD2. CDR3 length: 14 amino acids. Germline V lookup: CDR1 MDHEN, CDR2 SYDVKM. Trimming at V came to 6 bases and at J to 5 bases, leaving 5 bases not matched to a gene. The CDR3 DNA reads TGTGCCAGCAGGACTAGCGGGAGTATCGACGAGCAGTACTTC. It is translated as CASRTSGSIDEQYF.

In this sample, this clone turned up a few times. The V call is TRBV11-1, the J call TRBJ1-1, with a weak D call TRBD1 (5 bases). The V gene lost 5 bases and the J gene lost 3 bases, with 10 bases spanning the gap. Germline CDR1 SGHAT, CDR2 FQDESV (reference sequence). The CDR3 is 13 residues long. DNA of the CDR3: TGTGCCAGCAGCATTGTAGGGGACACTGAAGCTTTCTTT. Encoded protein: CASSIVGDTEAFF. The variable domain in full, with the rest retrieved from reference TRBV11-1 and TRBJ1-1, is EAEVAQSPRYKITEKSQAVAFWCDPISGHATLYWYRQILGQGPELLVQFQDESVVDDSQLPKDRFSAERLKGVDSTLKIQPAELGDSAMYLCASSIVGDTEAFFGQGTRLTVV.

The sample holds a few counts of this clone. The gene calls are TRBV10-3 and TRBJ2-6; 8 bases match TRBD1. The CDR3 runs to 14 residues. Losses at the gene ends were 10 bases for V and 2 bases for J; bases not matched to a gene: 4. In germline, CDR1 is ENHRY, CDR2 SYGVKD. The CDR3 loop reads CATTGVPGANVLTF. The CDR3 DNA is TGTGCCACGACAGGGGTTCCTGGGGCCAACGTCCTGACTTTC.

This clone appeared a few times. The chain links TRBV4-2 to TRBJ2-2; possible D gene TRBD1, 6 bases. Germline lookup yields CDR1 LGHNA and CDR2 YNFKEQ. CDR3 size: 17 residues. Trimming stripped 0 bases from V and 6 bases from J, with 17 bases between. The CDR3 is CASSQDHGPGVSGELFF. As DNA, the CDR3 is TGTGCCAGCAGCCAAGATCATGGGCCAGGGGTTTCCGGGGAGCTGTTTTTT.

This chain connects TRBV6-6 to TRBJ1-5; the D is unclear. The germline gives CDR1 MNHNY, CDR2 SVGAGI (reference sequence). CDR3 size: 14 residues. The germline V and J ends were trimmed by 5 bases and 3 bases, with 11 bases remaining between them. The CDR3 DNA is TGTGCCAGCAGTCGCAGGTCTTTCAATCAGCCCCAGCATTTT. It yields the protein CASSRRSFNQPQHF.

This clone was seen more than once but under ten times. The chain joins TRBV6-4 to TRBJ2-1, with 13 bases fitting TRBD2. Germline CDR1 reads MRHNA; CDR2 reads SNTAGT. J was trimmed by 6 bases and V by 7 bases; bases with no gene match: 6. CDR3 length equals 15 residues. This chain's CDR3 is CASNQGLAGINEQFF. The CDR3 DNA sequence: TGTGCCAGCAACCAGGGACTAGCGGGAATCAATGAGCAGTTCTTC.

The chain links TRBV30 to TRBJ2-2, with D possibly TRBD2 on 6 matching bases. The CDR3 has 13 amino acids. Trimming removed 8 bases from V and 2 bases from J, with 12 bases in between. Per germline, CDR1 GTSNPN and CDR2 SVGIG (reference sequence). CDR3 sequence: CAHPGLNTGELFF. CDR3 sequence (DNA): TGTGCCCACCCGGGACTTAACACCGGGGAGCTGTTTTTT.

This chain links TRBV5-4 with TRBJ1-2; the D is unclear. V shed 3 bases and J shed 0 bases, with 12 bases lying between them. Germline V gene sequence: CDR1 SGHNT, CDR2 YYREEE (reference sequence). CDR3 length equals 15 residues. Written as DNA, the CDR3 is TGTGCCAGCAGCTCCCCGTCGCAGACTAACTATGGCTACACCTTC. It encodes CASSSPSQTNYGYTF.

This clone came up a few times. The rearrangement uses TRBV30 and TRBJ1-1; a possible D gene is TRBD1 (5 bases). Trimming took off 5 bases at V and 6 bases at J, with 10 bases between the two ends. The CDR3 totals 11 residues. Germline-derived CDR1 and CDR2 are GTSNPN and SVGIG (reference sequence). In DNA, the CDR3 is TGTGCCTGGTATCAGGGTTCTGAAGCTTTCTTT. Protein: CAWYQGSEAFF.

This clone was found a few times. This chain joins TRBV5-1 and TRBJ2-5; D perhaps matches TRBD1 (5 bases). The germline gives CDR1 SGHRS, CDR2 YFSETQ. Trimming pared 4 bases from V and 1 base from J, leaving 14 bases between. This CDR3 contains 15 residues. CDR3 protein: CASSLQVTTQETQYF. The CDR3 DNA sequence: TGCGCCAGCAGCCTACAGGTTACGACCCAAGAGACCCAGTACTTC.

This clone was recorded a few times. The chain recombines TRBV28 with TRBJ1-1; no reliable D call. Trimming took 1 base from V and 7 from J, leaving 4 bases between them. The CDR3 totals 11 residues. Germline lookup yields CDR1 MDHEN and CDR2 SYDVKM. The CDR3, as DNA: TGTGCCAGCAGTTTATACAGTGAAGCTTTCTTT. Amino acid sequence: CASSLYSEAFF.

The rearrangement joins TRBV27 to TRBJ2-7; D remains unclear. The length of the CDR3 is 13 residues. Germline-derived CDR1 and CDR2 are MNHEY and SMNVEV (reference sequence). Trimming stripped 2 bases from V and 4 bases from J, with 9 bases between. The CDR3 reads CASSLKTRYEQYF. CDR3 DNA: TGTGCCAGCAGTTTAAAAACGCGGTACGAGCAGTACTTC.

The chain employs TRBV27 and TRBJ2-3, with D possibly being TRBD2 (6 bases). Germline V gene sequence: CDR1 MNHEY, CDR2 SMNVEV (reference sequence). The CDR3 has 17 amino acids. Trimming stripped 3 bases from V and 4 bases from J, with 20 bases between. The CDR3 region is CASSFSASAEGADTQYF. CDR3 bases: TGTGCCAGCAGTTTCTCTGCGTCGGCGGAGGGAGCAGATACGCAGTATTTT.

The V gene is TRBV30, the J gene TRBJ1-3, with 10 bases fitting TRBD1. V dropped 1 base and J dropped 0; count of bases not matched to a gene: 15. The CDR3 consists of 20 residues. Germline CDR1 is GTSNPN and CDR2 is SVGIG (reference sequence). CDR3 coding DNA: TGTGCCTGGAGTGCCCTCGGGACAGGGGCCATCAACCTCTCTGGAAACACCATATATTTT. It encodes CAWSALGTGAINLSGNTIYF.

The chain uses TRBV30 and TRBJ2-7; 10 positions agree with TRBD1. Germline trimming cut 2 bases from V and 6 bases from J; bases unmatched to any gene: 4. CDR3 size: 13 residues. Looked up from germline, CDR1 is GTSNPN and CDR2 is SVGIG (reference sequence). The CDR3 coding sequence is TGTGCCTGGAGTCGGACAGGGGGGGTCGAGCAGTACTTC. It is translated as CAWSRTGGVEQYF.

The chain recombines TRBV18 with TRBJ1-4, with a weak D call TRBD1 (5 bases). Germline V gives CDR1 KGHSH, CDR2 LQKENI. Trimming removed 3 bases from V and 5 bases from J, with 7 bases in between. The CDR3 covers 13 residues. The CDR3 sequence: CASSPGHNEKLFF. DNA for the CDR3: TGTGCCAGCTCACCCGGACACAATGAAAAACTGTTTTTT.

This clone has just a few counts. The chain employs TRBV18 and TRBJ2-2; tentatively, D is TRBD1 (6 bases). This CDR3 spans 17 amino acids. V gave up 0 bases and J gave up 0 bases, with 11 bases separating them. Germline V CDR1 and CDR2: KGHSH, LQKENI. The CDR3: CASSPPGARANTGELFF. CDR3 DNA sequence: TGTGCCAGCTCACCACCGGGGGCAAGGGCGAACACCGGGGAGCTGTTTTTT.

This clone was counted only a few times. The chain links TRBV7-9 to TRBJ2-7, with 11 positions matching TRBD1. The length of the CDR3 is 14 residues. V was clipped by 5 bases and J by 7 bases; unmatched bases: 7. Germline CDR1 and CDR2: SEHNR and FQNEAQ (reference sequence). CDR3 DNA sequence: TGTGCCAGCAGCCGGGACAGGGGGATGCGGGAGCAGTACTTC. Translated, it gives CASSRDRGMREQYF.

Here the CDR3 reads CAWEGEKLFF. Here the CDR3 DNA reads TGTGCCTGGGAGGGTGAAAAACTGTTTTTT. The chain employs TRBV30 and TRBJ1-4; D ambiguous. Trimming pared 5 bases from V and 7 bases from J, leaving 5 bases between. This CDR3 region has 10 residues. Germline V gene sequence: CDR1 GTSNPN, CDR2 SVGIG (reference sequence).

This clone was counted a few times. Different DNA sequences within this sample yield the same CDR3. DNA of the CDR3: TGTGCCAGCAGCTCCGGGACTAGCCTACAAGAGACCCAGTACTTC. This sequence encodes CASSSGTSLQETQYF. J is TRBJ2-5 and V is TRBV7-2; TRBD2 matches 9 bases. Germline CDR1 SGHTA, CDR2 FQGNSA. The CDR3 is 15 amino acids. Germline trimming cut 4 bases from V and 2 bases from J; bases unmatched to any gene: 5.

There are a few counts of this clone. This chain links TRBV29-1 with TRBJ2-1; 7 bases fit TRBD1. Germline trimming cut 5 bases from V and 1 base from J; bases unmatched to any gene: 8. Germline V gives CDR1 SQVTM, CDR2 ANQGSEA. The CDR3 spans 15 residues. CDR3 residues: CSVTGDAVSYNEQFF. In DNA form, the CDR3 reads TGCAGCGTTACAGGGGACGCGGTGTCCTACAATGAGCAGTTCTTC.

CDR3 amino acids: CASRSHRVGAYEQYF. CDR3 bases: TGCGCCAGCAGATCCCACAGGGTCGGGGCCTACGAGCAGTACTTC. The chain links TRBV5-1 to TRBJ2-7; a possible D gene is TRBD1 (6 bases). Germline-derived CDR1 and CDR2 are SGHRS and YFSETQ. CDR3 length equals 15 residues. V was clipped by 5 bases and J by 2 bases, with 17 bases between them.